The T cell receptor beta chain under discussion was sequenced for a study of blood T cells in healthy people across ages. V shed 2 bases and J shed 2 bases, with 13 bases lying between them. CDR3 size: 16 residues. Looked up from germline, CDR1 is ENHRY and CDR2 is SYGVKD. This clonotype was seen at least ten times. The antigen remains undetermined. PCR was performed a second time for about 6 to 12 cycles using a sample-barcoded 5' primer and a J-beta primer mix. A single record per CDR3 protein comes from TCRdb applying MiXCR to the 5' RACE reads. The repertoire holds some 1.4 million distinct CDR3 sequences, with approximately 42% as singletons. Regarding the study as a whole: Whereas aged donors had fewer naive CD4+ cells, long-lived donors had more of them and higher diversity.

Total RNA was isolated from each sample in quantities of at least 5 micrograms. The rearrangement links TRBV10-3 to TRBJ2-1; TRBD2 is a possible D gene (5 bases). Sequenced sample: blood. The clonotype was recovered from a woman between 18 and 29 years old in good health. CDR3 DNA: TGTGCCATCAGTGAGGGGAGTATGTTCCCCTACAATGAGCAGTTCTTC. Protein product: CAISEGSMFPYNEQFF.